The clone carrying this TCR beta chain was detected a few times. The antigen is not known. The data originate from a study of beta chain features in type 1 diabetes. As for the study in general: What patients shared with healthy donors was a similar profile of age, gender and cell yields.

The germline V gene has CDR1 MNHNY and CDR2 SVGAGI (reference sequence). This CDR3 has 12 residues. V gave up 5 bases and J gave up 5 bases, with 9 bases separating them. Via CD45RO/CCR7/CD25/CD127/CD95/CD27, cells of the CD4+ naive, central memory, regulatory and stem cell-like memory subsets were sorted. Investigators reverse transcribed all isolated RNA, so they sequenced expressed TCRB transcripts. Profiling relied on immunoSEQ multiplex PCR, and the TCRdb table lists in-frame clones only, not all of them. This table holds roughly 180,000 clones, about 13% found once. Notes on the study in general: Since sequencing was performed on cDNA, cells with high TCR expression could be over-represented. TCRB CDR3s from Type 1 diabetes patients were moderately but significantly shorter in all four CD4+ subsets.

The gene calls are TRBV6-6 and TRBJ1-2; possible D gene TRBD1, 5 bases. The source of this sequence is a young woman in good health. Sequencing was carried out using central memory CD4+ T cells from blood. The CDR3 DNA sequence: TGTGCCAGCAGTGACCCAGGGTATGGCTACACCTTC. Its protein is CASSDPGYGYTF.